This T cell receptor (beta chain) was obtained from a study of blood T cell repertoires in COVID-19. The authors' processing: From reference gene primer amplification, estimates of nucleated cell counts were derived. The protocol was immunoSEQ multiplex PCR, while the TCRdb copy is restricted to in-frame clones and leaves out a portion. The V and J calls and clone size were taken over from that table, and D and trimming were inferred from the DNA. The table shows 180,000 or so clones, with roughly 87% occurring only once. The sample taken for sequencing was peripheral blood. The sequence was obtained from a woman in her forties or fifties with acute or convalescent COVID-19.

In nucleotides, the CDR3 is TGTGCCAGCAGCTTGGTTCACACCACAGAAGGGGAGCTGTTTTTT. Encoded protein: CASSLVHTTEGELFF. The chain links TRBV5-6 to TRBJ2-2; D is unresolved. Germline V gives CDR1 SGHDT, CDR2 YYEEEE. This CDR3 comprises 15 residues. Trimming removed 0 bases at V and 8 bases at J, with 14 bases between.